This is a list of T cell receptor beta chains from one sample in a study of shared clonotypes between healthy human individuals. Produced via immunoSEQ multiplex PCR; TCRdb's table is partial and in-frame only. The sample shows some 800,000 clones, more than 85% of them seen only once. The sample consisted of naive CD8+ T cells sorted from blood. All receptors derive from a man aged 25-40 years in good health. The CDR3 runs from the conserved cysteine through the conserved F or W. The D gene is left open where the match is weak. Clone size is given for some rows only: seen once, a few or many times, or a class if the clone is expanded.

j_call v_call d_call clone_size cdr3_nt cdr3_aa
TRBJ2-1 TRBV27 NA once TGTGCCAGCAGTTTGTCTAGCAACAATGAGCAGTTCTTC CASSLSSNNEQFF
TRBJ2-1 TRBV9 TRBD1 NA TGTGCCAGCAGCCCACTGGGGACAGGGGGCTACAATGAGCAGTTCTTC CASSPLGTGGYNEQFF
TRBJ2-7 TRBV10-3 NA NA TGTGCCATCAGTGAGTCAGGTCCAAGTCCCAGGTGGCAGTACTTC CAISESGPSPRWQYF
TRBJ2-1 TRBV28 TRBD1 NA TGTGCCAGCAGTCGACGGACAGGGCTCGATGAGCAGTTCTTC CASSRRTGLDEQFF
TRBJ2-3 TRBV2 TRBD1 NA TGTGCCAGCAGTGACCCTCAGGGGGCAAGCACAGATACGCAGTATTTT CASSDPQGASTDTQYF
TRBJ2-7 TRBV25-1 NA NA TGTGCCAGCAGTGTGGAGGGACATCCCTACGAGCAGTACTTC CASSVEGHPYEQYF
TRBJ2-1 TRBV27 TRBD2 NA TGTGCCAGCAGCCCCGGGGGAGGGCCTTACAATGAGCAGTTCTTC CASSPGGGPYNEQFF
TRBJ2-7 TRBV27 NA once TGTGCCAGCAGTTTAGTTCCGAGCTCCTACGAGCAGTACTTC CASSLVPSSYEQYF
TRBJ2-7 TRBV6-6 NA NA TGTGCCAGCAGTTACGAGAACTGGACCGAGCAGTACTTC CASSYENWTEQYF
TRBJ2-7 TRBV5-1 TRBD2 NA TGCGCCAGCAGCTCGTCCGGGACTAGCAGCTCCTACGAGCAGTACTTC CASSSSGTSSSYEQYF
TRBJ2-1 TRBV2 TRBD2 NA TGTGCCAGCAGTCGACTAGCGGGAGGGGACAATGAGCAGTTCTTC CASSRLAGGDNEQFF
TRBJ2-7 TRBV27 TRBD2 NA TGTGCCAGCAGTTTAGGACCTAGCGGGATCTACGAGCAGTACTTC CASSLGPSGIYEQYF
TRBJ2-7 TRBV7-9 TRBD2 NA TGTGCCAGCATCGGGGGGGCCGGGACTTATTACGAGCAGTACTTC CASIGGAGTYYEQYF
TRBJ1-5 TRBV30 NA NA TGTGCCTGGAGTGATCCGTGGCAGGGTTATCAGCCCCAGCATTTT CAWSDPWQGYQPQHF
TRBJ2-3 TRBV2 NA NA TGTGCCAGCAGTGTCCCAGATACGCAGTATTTT CASSVPDTQYF
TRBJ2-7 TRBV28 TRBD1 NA TGTGCCAGCGCCTGGGGGACAGGGGCCTACGAGCAGTACTTC CASAWGTGAYEQYF
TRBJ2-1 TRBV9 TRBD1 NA TGTGCCAGCAGCGGAACAGGGGTCTACAATGAGCAGTTCTTC CASSGTGVYNEQFF
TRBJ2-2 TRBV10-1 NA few TGCGCCAGCAGTGAGTCGCATCCGCCCAACACCGGGGAGCTGTTTTTT CASSESHPPNTGELFF
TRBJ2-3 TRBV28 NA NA TGTGCCAGCAGTTTACCAGCGGAGGGCACAGATACGCAGTATTTT CASSLPAEGTDTQYF
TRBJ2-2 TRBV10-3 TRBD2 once TGTGCCATCAGTGGGGTGTGGGACGGGAGGGCGAACACCGGGGAGCTGTTTTTT CAISGVWDGRANTGELFF
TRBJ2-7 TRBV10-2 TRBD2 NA TGCGCCAGCAAGTTTTCGGCTAGCGGAGGATACGAGCAGTACTTC CASKFSASGGYEQYF
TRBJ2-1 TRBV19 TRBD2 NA TGTGCCAGTAGTAAAGCGGGATCCTACAATGAGCAGTTCTTC CASSKAGSYNEQFF
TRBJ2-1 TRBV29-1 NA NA TGCAGCGTTGAAGTAGGGCCTTCCTACAATGAGCAGTTCTTC CSVEVGPSYNEQFF
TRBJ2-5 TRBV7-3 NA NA TGTGCCAGCAGCTTCTACGGGAACCAAGAGACCCAGTACTTC CASSFYGNQETQYF
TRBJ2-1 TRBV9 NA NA TGTGCCAGCAGCGTAGTACAGGGTATTGATGAGCAGTTCTTC CASSVVQGIDEQFF
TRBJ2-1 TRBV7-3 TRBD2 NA TGTGCCAGCAGCGACACCGGGACTAGCGGGAGAAAATTGCTCTTC CASSDTGTSGRKLLF
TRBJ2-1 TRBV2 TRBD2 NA TGTGCCAACCTATTAGGGACTAGCCAGACCTACAATGAGCAGTTCTTC CANLLGTSQTYNEQFF
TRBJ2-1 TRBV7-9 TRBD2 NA TGTGCCAGCAGCTTATGGACTAGCGGTGACAATGAGCAGTTCTTC CASSLWTSGDNEQFF
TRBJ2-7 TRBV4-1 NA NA TGCGCCAGCAGCCAATACAGGACAGTCGACTACGAGCAGTACTTC CASSQYRTVDYEQYF
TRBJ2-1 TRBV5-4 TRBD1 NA TGTGCCAGCAGCCCGGAGAGGGACAGGGAGCGGTATGAGCAGTTCTTC CASSPERDRERYEQFF
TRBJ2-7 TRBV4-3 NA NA TGCGCCAGCAGCCAAGACAGGGGTTACGAGCAGTACTTC CASSQDRGYEQYF
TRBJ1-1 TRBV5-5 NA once TGTGCCAGCAGCTTGGAGGGTCTTGGAACTGAAGCTTTCTTT CASSLEGLGTEAFF
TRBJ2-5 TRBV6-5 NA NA TGTGCCAGCAGTTTGACGTTAGAGCTCCAAGAGACCCAGTACTTC CASSLTLELQETQYF